A selection of T cell receptor beta chains follows, all from one sample in a study of shared clonotypes between healthy human individuals. Data came from immunoSEQ multiplex PCR; TCRdb stores just in-frame clones and leaves some out. The table lists 2 million to 2.5 million clones, more than 85% of them singletons. Sequenced material: naive CD4+ T cells from PBMCs. The receptors shown here come from a man aged 18 to 29 in good health. Some clones in this sample may be carry-over from other donors' samples. The CDR3 runs from the conserved cysteine through the conserved F or W. The order of the fields is V gene, CDR3 length, clone size, J gene, D gene, CDR3 protein, CDR3 DNA. D genes are given only for firm matches. Expanded clones get a size class; other rows say once, few or many, or leave the size out.

V gene: TRBV11-3
CDR3 length: 14
clone size: .
J gene: TRBJ2-5
D gene: .
CDR3 protein: CASSPTGSRETQYF
CDR3 DNA: TGTGCCAGCAGCCCTACAGGGTCTAGGGAGACCCAGTACTTC

V gene: TRBV5-1
CDR3 length: 15
clone size: .
J gene: TRBJ2-1
D gene: .
CDR3 protein: CASSLGAGSYNEQFF
CDR3 DNA: TGCGCCAGCAGCTTGGGTGCGGGATCCTACAATGAGCAGTTCTTC

V gene: TRBV28
CDR3 length: 16
clone size: .
J gene: TRBJ1-1
D gene: .
CDR3 protein: CASRRSGRGQITEAFF
CDR3 DNA: TGTGCCAGCAGACGATCCGGGCGGGGTCAAATCACTGAAGCTTTCTTT

V gene: TRBV10-3
CDR3 length: 18
clone size: .
J gene: TRBJ2-6
D gene: TRBD1
CDR3 protein: CATYHGQGAQSGANVLTF
CDR3 DNA: TGTGCCACTTACCATGGACAGGGGGCGCAGTCCGGGGCCAACGTCCTGACTTTC

V gene: TRBV7-8
CDR3 length: 18
clone size: .
J gene: TRBJ1-4
D gene: TRBD1
CDR3 protein: CASSDPLDRVATNEKLFF
CDR3 DNA: TGTGCCAGCAGCGACCCCCTGGACAGGGTCGCAACTAATGAAAAACTGTTTTTT

V gene: TRBV9
CDR3 length: 14
clone size: .
J gene: TRBJ1-4
D gene: .
CDR3 protein: CASSVAAGDEKLFF
CDR3 DNA: TGTGCCAGCAGCGTAGCGGCAGGGGACGAAAAACTGTTTTTT

V gene: TRBV6-1
CDR3 length: 15
clone size: .
J gene: TRBJ1-5
D gene: .
CDR3 protein: CASIQDLYSNQPQHF
CDR3 DNA: TGTGCCAGCATCCAGGACTTATATAGCAATCAGCCCCAGCATTTT

V gene: TRBV28
CDR3 length: 17
clone size: .
J gene: TRBJ1-4
D gene: .
CDR3 protein: CASSSPHDSVTGEKLFF
CDR3 DNA: TGTGCCAGCAGTTCTCCCCATGACTCAGTTACGGGTGAAAAACTGTTTTTT

V gene: TRBV11-1
CDR3 length: 17
clone size: .
J gene: TRBJ2-2
D gene: TRBD2
CDR3 protein: CASSPRFLAGDTGELFF
CDR3 DNA: TGTGCCAGCAGCCCCAGATTTCTAGCGGGAGACACCGGGGAGCTGTTTTTT

V gene: TRBV5-1
CDR3 length: 17
clone size: .
J gene: TRBJ2-2
D gene: .
CDR3 protein: CASSFLGSTGITGELFF
CDR3 DNA: TGCGCCAGCAGCTTTTTGGGGTCGACCGGAATCACCGGGGAGCTGTTTTTT

V gene: TRBV19
CDR3 length: 16
clone size: once
J gene: TRBJ1-2
D gene: .
CDR3 protein: CASSLKLRELGYGYTF
CDR3 DNA: TGTGCCAGTAGTCTAAAGCTCAGGGAATTAGGGTATGGCTACACCTTC

V gene: TRBV28
CDR3 length: 17
clone size: once
J gene: TRBJ2-7
D gene: TRBD1
CDR3 protein: CASSSFESGQVADEQYF
CDR3 DNA: TGTGCCAGCAGTTCTTTTGAATCGGGACAGGTCGCCGACGAGCAGTACTTC

V gene: TRBV7-3
CDR3 length: 16
clone size: .
J gene: TRBJ2-6
D gene: .
CDR3 protein: CASSFQGTSGANVLTF
CDR3 DNA: TGTGCCAGCAGCTTTCAGGGTACCTCTGGGGCCAACGTCCTGACTTTC

V gene: TRBV4-2
CDR3 length: 13
clone size: .
J gene: TRBJ2-1
D gene: .
CDR3 protein: CASSQDAGNEQFF
CDR3 DNA: TGTGCCAGCAGCCAAGATGCGGGGAATGAGCAGTTCTTC

V gene: TRBV18
CDR3 length: 15
clone size: .
J gene: TRBJ1-2
D gene: .
CDR3 protein: CASRGAAGGPYGYTF
CDR3 DNA: TGTGCCAGCCGGGGGGCAGCGGGAGGCCCCTATGGCTACACCTTC

V gene: TRBV28
CDR3 length: 17
clone size: .
J gene: TRBJ1-2
D gene: TRBD1
CDR3 protein: CASSPLLRQGKNYGYTF
CDR3 DNA: TGTGCCAGCAGTCCTCTGCTTCGACAGGGGAAAAACTATGGCTACACCTTC

V gene: TRBV19
CDR3 length: 15
clone size: .
J gene: TRBJ1-4
D gene: TRBD1
CDR3 protein: CASSRTGGADEKLFF
CDR3 DNA: TGTGCCAGTAGCAGAACAGGGGGCGCCGATGAAAAACTGTTTTTT

V gene: TRBV4-1
CDR3 length: 15
clone size: once
J gene: TRBJ2-7
D gene: .
CDR3 protein: CASSLTAVVSYEQYF
CDR3 DNA: TGCGCCAGCAGCCTGACAGCTGTAGTCTCCTACGAGCAGTACTTC

V gene: TRBV14
CDR3 length: 18
clone size: .
J gene: TRBJ1-2
D gene: .
CDR3 protein: CASSPLEGSTGGLYGYTF
CDR3 DNA: TGTGCCAGCAGCCCCCTAGAGGGCTCGACAGGCGGCCTCTATGGCTACACCTTC

V gene: TRBV28
CDR3 length: 14
clone size: .
J gene: TRBJ2-7
D gene: TRBD1
CDR3 protein: CASSLDRGRPEQYF
CDR3 DNA: TGTGCCAGCAGCCTGGACAGGGGGCGACCCGAGCAGTACTTC

V gene: TRBV5-1
CDR3 length: 15
clone size: .
J gene: TRBJ1-4
D gene: TRBD1
CDR3 protein: CASRGTGGLVEKLFF
CDR3 DNA: TGCGCCAGCAGGGGCACAGGGGGGCTGGTTGAAAAACTGTTTTTT

V gene: TRBV2
CDR3 length: 13
clone size: .
J gene: TRBJ2-3
D gene: .
CDR3 protein: CARGPSASLTQYF
CDR3 DNA: TGTGCCAGGGGACCCTCCGCTAGCCTAACGCAGTATTTT

V gene: TRBV6-5
CDR3 length: 14
clone size: .
J gene: TRBJ1-1
D gene: TRBD1
CDR3 protein: CASSYRDRDFEAFF
CDR3 DNA: TGTGCCAGCAGTTACCGTGACAGGGATTTTGAAGCTTTCTTT

V gene: TRBV5-4
CDR3 length: 14
clone size: .
J gene: TRBJ2-5
D gene: TRBD1
CDR3 protein: CAAGHRGSQETQYF
CDR3 DNA: TGTGCCGCGGGCCACAGGGGAAGCCAAGAGACCCAGTACTTC

V gene: TRBV30
CDR3 length: 15
clone size: .
J gene: TRBJ2-7
D gene: .
CDR3 protein: CAWSLTLREAYEQYF
CDR3 DNA: TGTGCCTGGAGTCTAACCCTCAGGGAAGCCTACGAGCAGTACTTC

V gene: TRBV10-1
CDR3 length: 16
clone size: once
J gene: TRBJ1-1
D gene: .
CDR3 protein: CASSETTGRMNTEAFF
CDR3 DNA: TGCGCCAGCAGTGAGACTACAGGGCGCATGAACACTGAAGCTTTCTTT

V gene: TRBV25-1
CDR3 length: 17
clone size: .
J gene: TRBJ1-6
D gene: .
CDR3 protein: CASSPHGGGRYNSPLHF
CDR3 DNA: TGTGCCAGCAGCCCTCACGGGGGGGGCCGATATAATTCACCCCTCCACTTT

V gene: TRBV5-1
CDR3 length: 18
clone size: .
J gene: TRBJ2-7
D gene: TRBD2
CDR3 protein: CASSPQTGTSGRRNEQYF
CDR3 DNA: TGCGCCAGCAGCCCCCAAACCGGGACTAGCGGGAGGCGGAACGAGCAGTACTTC

V gene: TRBV7-9
CDR3 length: 15
clone size: .
J gene: TRBJ1-1
D gene: .
CDR3 protein: CASSPQGNKNTEAFF
CDR3 DNA: TGTGCCAGCAGCCCCCAGGGCAATAAGAACACTGAAGCTTTCTTT

V gene: TRBV7-2
CDR3 length: 15
clone size: .
J gene: TRBJ2-7
D gene: TRBD2
CDR3 protein: CASSFRSSGREEQYF
CDR3 DNA: TGTGCCAGCAGCTTCAGGTCTAGCGGGAGGGAAGAGCAGTACTTC

V gene: TRBV23-1
CDR3 length: 17
clone size: .
J gene: TRBJ2-7
D gene: TRBD1
CDR3 protein: CASLPTVWGQLFYEQYF
CDR3 DNA: TGCGCCAGCCTCCCAACTGTATGGGGACAGCTTTTCTACGAGCAGTACTTC

V gene: TRBV28
CDR3 length: 16
clone size: .
J gene: TRBJ2-5
D gene: .
CDR3 protein: CASSPSGGRSGETQYF
CDR3 DNA: TGTGCCAGCAGTCCCTCTGGGGGGAGGTCCGGGGAGACCCAGTACTTC

V gene: TRBV28
CDR3 length: 15
clone size: .
J gene: TRBJ2-7
D gene: .
CDR3 protein: CASRAGQRRNFEQYF
CDR3 DNA: TGTGCCAGCAGAGCGGGACAGAGACGGAATTTCGAGCAGTACTTC

V gene: TRBV6-5
CDR3 length: 15
clone size: .
J gene: TRBJ2-7
D gene: .
CDR3 protein: CASSLYRDGPYEQYF
CDR3 DNA: TGTGCCAGCAGTTTATACCGGGACGGACCCTACGAGCAGTACTTC

V gene: TRBV7-9
CDR3 length: 11
clone size: .
J gene: TRBJ2-5
D gene: .
CDR3 protein: CASSLAGDQYF
CDR3 DNA: TGTGCCAGCAGCTTAGCGGGGGACCAGTACTTC

V gene: TRBV28
CDR3 length: 15
clone size: .
J gene: TRBJ2-7
D gene: .
CDR3 protein: CASRNDGTGVYEQYF
CDR3 DNA: TGTGCCAGCAGAAACGACGGGACTGGAGTCTACGAGCAGTACTTC

V gene: TRBV9
CDR3 length: 12
clone size: .
J gene: TRBJ2-1
D gene: .
CDR3 protein: CASSPRENEQFF
CDR3 DNA: TGTGCCAGCAGCCCTAGAGAGAATGAGCAGTTCTTC

V gene: TRBV7-8
CDR3 length: 14
clone size: .
J gene: TRBJ1-1
D gene: TRBD1
CDR3 protein: CASSVLTGHTEVFF
CDR3 DNA: TGTGCCAGCAGCGTACTGACAGGGCACACTGAAGTTTTCTTT

V gene: TRBV28
CDR3 length: 16
clone size: few
J gene: TRBJ2-7
D gene: TRBD1
CDR3 protein: CASSSLSRGSSYEQYF
CDR3 DNA: TGTGCCAGCAGTTCCCTTAGCAGGGGGAGCTCCTACGAGCAGTACTTC

V gene: TRBV2
CDR3 length: 14
clone size: .
J gene: TRBJ2-5
D gene: .
CDR3 protein: CASSEARVRETQYF
CDR3 DNA: TGTGCCAGCAGTGAAGCCAGGGTGCGAGAGACCCAGTACTTC

V gene: TRBV28
CDR3 length: 12
clone size: .
J gene: TRBJ2-1
D gene: .
CDR3 protein: CASRKGYNEQFF
CDR3 DNA: TGTGCCAGCAGGAAAGGGTACAATGAGCAGTTCTTC

V gene: TRBV5-1
CDR3 length: 15
clone size: once
J gene: TRBJ2-3
D gene: .
CDR3 protein: CASSLTGQSLDTQYF
CDR3 DNA: TGCGCCAGCAGCTTGACTGGACAGTCGTTGGATACGCAGTATTTT

V gene: TRBV28
CDR3 length: 15
clone size: .
J gene: TRBJ1-5
D gene: .
CDR3 protein: CASSDPGYSNQPQHF
CDR3 DNA: TGTGCCAGCAGTGATCCAGGATATAGCAATCAGCCCCAGCATTTT

V gene: TRBV19
CDR3 length: 13
clone size: .
J gene: TRBJ2-7
D gene: .
CDR3 protein: CASRPRSGYEQYF
CDR3 DNA: TGTGCCAGCAGACCCCGATCGGGGTACGAGCAGTACTTC

V gene: TRBV15
CDR3 length: 13
clone size: .
J gene: TRBJ1-1
D gene: .
CDR3 protein: CATSRQENTEAFF
CDR3 DNA: TGTGCCACCAGCCGGCAGGAGAACACTGAAGCTTTCTTT

V gene: TRBV7-2
CDR3 length: 16
clone size: .
J gene: TRBJ2-1
D gene: TRBD2
CDR3 protein: CASSLGGAGVVLEQFF
CDR3 DNA: TGTGCCAGCAGCTTAGGAGGGGCGGGAGTGGTCCTTGAGCAGTTCTTC

V gene: TRBV28
CDR3 length: 15
clone size: .
J gene: TRBJ2-7
D gene: TRBD1
CDR3 protein: CASSGPGTGSYEQYF
CDR3 DNA: TGTGCCAGCAGTGGCCCCGGGACAGGGTCCTACGAGCAGTACTTC

V gene: TRBV9
CDR3 length: 18
clone size: once
J gene: TRBJ2-1
D gene: TRBD1
CDR3 protein: CASSARGGTGAIYNEQFF
CDR3 DNA: TGTGCCAGCAGCGCCCGAGGGGGGACAGGGGCAATCTACAATGAGCAGTTCTTC

V gene: TRBV10-2
CDR3 length: 14
clone size: .
J gene: TRBJ1-4
D gene: .
CDR3 protein: CASSRSATNEKLFF
CDR3 DNA: TGCGCCAGCAGTCGGTCCGCAACTAATGAAAAACTGTTTTTT

V gene: TRBV18
CDR3 length: 14
clone size: .
J gene: TRBJ2-7
D gene: .
CDR3 protein: CASSLRDTAGEQYF
CDR3 DNA: TGTGCCAGCTCACTTCGGGACACTGCTGGCGAGCAGTACTTC

V gene: TRBV28
CDR3 length: 15
clone size: .
J gene: TRBJ2-2
D gene: .
CDR3 protein: CASSRYRESPAKLFF
CDR3 DNA: TGTGCCAGCAGTCGATACAGGGAATCCCCGGCGAAGCTGTTTTTT

V gene: TRBV10-3
CDR3 length: 15
clone size: .
J gene: TRBJ2-7
D gene: .
CDR3 protein: CAIRSLDYGDYEQYF
CDR3 DNA: TGTGCCATCCGAAGTTTGGATTACGGAGACTACGAGCAGTACTTC

V gene: TRBV28
CDR3 length: 18
clone size: .
J gene: TRBJ1-4
D gene: .
CDR3 protein: CASSLPGTALTTNEKLFF
CDR3 DNA: TGTGCCAGCAGCTTACCCGGGACGGCCCTCACAACTAATGAAAAACTGTTTTTT

V gene: TRBV30
CDR3 length: 12
clone size: .
J gene: TRBJ1-1
D gene: .
CDR3 protein: CAWSDRDTEAFF
CDR3 DNA: TGTGCCTGGAGTGATCGGGACACTGAAGCTTTCTTT

V gene: TRBV7-2
CDR3 length: 17
clone size: .
J gene: TRBJ2-7
D gene: TRBD2
CDR3 protein: CASSLRASGSTSYEQYF
CDR3 DNA: TGTGCCAGCAGCTTAAGGGCTAGCGGGAGCACATCCTACGAGCAGTACTTC

V gene: TRBV30
CDR3 length: 16
clone size: .
J gene: TRBJ2-1
D gene: TRBD2
CDR3 protein: CAWSVRASGLLGGEFF
CDR3 DNA: TGTGCCTGGAGTGTAAGGGCTAGCGGACTCTTGGGTGGGGAGTTCTTC

V gene: TRBV5-4
CDR3 length: 14
clone size: .
J gene: TRBJ2-1
D gene: TRBD1
CDR3 protein: CASNRGGSYNEQFF
CDR3 DNA: TGTGCCAGCAACAGGGGCGGATCCTACAATGAGCAGTTCTTC

V gene: TRBV7-2
CDR3 length: 14
clone size: .
J gene: TRBJ2-1
D gene: .
CDR3 protein: CASSSPPSARGWFF
CDR3 DNA: TGTGCCAGCAGCTCGCCCCCGAGCGCTCGGGGGTGGTTCTTC